Below are 23 T cell receptor beta chains sequenced from a single sample in a study of cytomegalovirus exposure and HLA in healthy donors. This PCR relied on a set of 60 Vbeta primers and 13 Jbeta primers. Here immunoSEQ multiplex PCR was the method, and the copy in TCRdb shows in-frame clones only, minus some. This sample has roughly 130,000 clones, with about 66% found just once. The sample taken for sequencing was PBMCs. These receptors came from a male donor in good health and CMV-seronegative.

This chain uses TRBV29-1 with TRBJ2-7; 7 nucleotides line up with TRBD1. CDR1 is SQVTM and CDR2 is ANQGSEA in the germline V gene. V lost 4 bases, J lost 2 bases, and 8 bases stayed unmatched. The CDR3 has 14 amino acids. CDR3 amino acids: CSVGAPGQTYEQYF. As DNA, the CDR3 is TGCAGCGTTGGGGCCCCGGGACAGACCTACGAGCAGTACTTC.

V gene TRBV5-5 combines with J gene TRBJ1-1; TRBD1 agrees at 7 bases. Germline V gene sequence: CDR1 SGHKS, CDR2 YYEKEE (reference sequence). V shed 2 bases and J 6 bases; nucleotides not matched to a gene: 10. The CDR3 spans 15 residues. For the CDR3, the DNA is TGTGCCAGCAGCTTCCGGGACAGTCAGACACCTGAAGCTTTCTTT. Its translation: CASSFRDSQTPEAFF.

The V call is TRBV18, the J call TRBJ1-5, with TRBD1 matching over 10 bases. V shed 5 bases, J shed 5 bases, and the junction held 3 bases outside the gene matches. This CDR3 has 14 residues. Germline loops: CDR1 KGHSH, CDR2 LQKENI. The CDR3 spells CASSTGTGDQPQHF. The CDR3 DNA follows: TGTGCCAGCTCAACCGGGACAGGGGATCAGCCCCAGCATTTT.

This rearrangement joins TRBV27 to TRBJ1-2; D not resolved. Germline CDR1 MNHEY, CDR2 SMNVEV (reference sequence). The length of the CDR3 is 10 residues. The V gene lost 5 bases and the J gene lost 10 bases, with 8 bases spanning the gap. Written as DNA, the CDR3 is TGTGCCAGCAGTCCCCCCCACTACACCTTC. It codes for CASSPPHYTF.

The V and J genes are TRBV5-5 and TRBJ2-7; possibly TRBD2 for D (5 bases). CDR1 is SGHKS and CDR2 is YYEKEE in the germline V gene (reference sequence). CDR3 size: 14 residues. V lost 0 bases and J 3 bases, leaving 10 bases between the germline ends. The CDR3 loop reads CASSLAGEGYEQYF. For the CDR3, the DNA is TGTGCCAGCAGCTTGGCCGGGGAAGGCTACGAGCAGTACTTC.

The V and J genes are TRBV15 and TRBJ1-2; 7 bases fit TRBD1. CDR3 length: 15 amino acids. From germline, CDR1 is LNHNV and CDR2 YYDKDF (reference sequence). J was trimmed by 4 bases and V by 2 bases; bases with no gene match: 7. DNA of the CDR3: TGTGCCACCAGCAGACTCCAGGGGGGAGGCTATGGCTACACCTTC. As protein: CATSRLQGGGYGYTF.

The V call is TRBV5-6, the J call TRBJ1-1, with D unresolved. There are 15 residues in the CDR3. The germline CDR1 and CDR2 sequences are SGHDT and YYEEEE. V lost 4 bases, J lost 0 bases, and 13 bases lay in between. CDR3 sequence: CASSPYRSMNTEAFF. CDR3 nucleotides: TGTGCCAGCAGCCCTTATCGGAGCATGAACACTGAAGCTTTCTTT.

The genes are TRBV9 and TRBJ2-5, with D possibly TRBD2 on 6 matching bases. Trimming removed 1 base from V and 1 base from J, with 8 bases in between. The length of the CDR3 is 14 residues. Germline CDR1 SGDLS, CDR2 YYNGEE. This CDR3 reads CASSVLGGQETQYF. CDR3 in DNA: TGTGCCAGCAGCGTATTGGGGGGCCAAGAGACCCAGTACTTC.

The genes are TRBV10-1 and TRBJ2-1, with D possibly TRBD1 on 6 matching bases. The CDR3 extends over 13 amino acids. Trimming shortened V by 5 bases and J by 8 bases, and 13 bases separated the two germline ends. From germline, CDR1 is WNHNN and CDR2 SYGVQD (reference sequence). CDR3 coding DNA: TGCGCCAGCAGTACAGGGCATGTCGATGAGCAGTTCTTC. Its translation: CASSTGHVDEQFF.

This chain joins TRBV7-2 and TRBJ1-6, with no clear D. Trimming pared 1 base from V and 7 bases from J, leaving 5 bases between. The germline gives CDR1 SGHTA, CDR2 FQGNSA. The CDR3 loop spans 13 amino acids. The DNA for the CDR3 is TGTGCCAGCAGCTTAGTCGGGAATTCACCCCTCCACTTT. This encodes CASSLVGNSPLHF.

This chain uses TRBV10-3 with TRBJ1-2; a possible D gene is TRBD1 (6 bases). Germline loops: CDR1 ENHRY, CDR2 SYGVKD. The CDR3 sequence is 13 residues long. V was pared by 8 bases and J by 3 bases, with 13 bases between. Here the CDR3 reads CAIWQTGDYGYTF. The CDR3 bases are TGTGCCATCTGGCAGACAGGAGACTATGGCTACACCTTC.

This sequence joins TRBV19 and TRBJ1-5, with 10 bases matching TRBD1. After removal of 2 bases from V and 9 bases from J, the junction contained 7 bases not matched to a gene. This CDR3 contains 15 residues. CDR1 LNHDA and CDR2 SQIVND come from the germline V gene (reference sequence). CDR3 DNA: TGTGCCAGTAGTATATCACGACAGGGGGCTAGGCCCCAGCATTTT. It encodes CASSISRQGARPQHF. Filled out from reference TRBV19 and TRBJ1-5, the complete variable domain reads DGGITQSPKYLFRKEGQNVTLSCEQNLNHDAMYWYRQDPGQGLRLIYYSQIVNDFQKGDIAEGYSVSREKKESFPLTVTSAQKNPTAFYLCASSISRQGARPQHFGDGTRLSIL.

V gene TRBV10-3 combines with J gene TRBJ1-1, with 9 bases fitting TRBD1. The ends lost 7 bases at V and 5 bases at J; junction bases unmatched: 14. Germline-derived CDR1 and CDR2 are ENHRY and SYGVKD. The CDR3 sequence is 16 residues long. The CDR3 is CAIKPGQGRGITEAFF. In DNA form, the CDR3 reads TGTGCCATCAAACCGGGACAGGGACGAGGAATTACTGAAGCTTTCTTT.

V and J are TRBV5-1 and TRBJ2-3; 10 nucleotides agree with TRBD2. Unmatched junction bases numbered 6, after V lost 6 bases and J lost 2 bases. Germline V gene lookup returns CDR1 SGHRS and CDR2 YFSETQ. This CDR3 spans 15 amino acids. This CDR3 is CASNALAGDTDTQYF. The CDR3 DNA reads as TGCGCCAGCAACGCCCTAGCGGGGGACACAGATACGCAGTATTTT.

This chain uses TRBV29-1 with TRBJ2-7; 8 bases align to TRBD1. CDR3 length: 13 residues. Germline V lookup: CDR1 SQVTM, CDR2 ANQGSEA. J gave up 6 bases and V 5 bases, and 9 bases lay outside the gene matches. CDR3: CSVYTGQGSEQYF. The CDR3 nucleotides read TGCAGCGTTTACACTGGACAGGGTAGCGAGCAGTACTTC.

The chain is built from TRBV18 and TRBJ1-1, with D perhaps TRBD1 (6 bases). The length of the CDR3 is 15 residues. With 3 bases removed from V and 3 bases from J, the gap between germline ends came to 14 bases. Germline-derived CDR1 and CDR2 are KGHSH and LQKENI. The CDR3 here is CASSPRTVVDTEAFF. CDR3 in DNA: TGTGCCAGCTCACCGAGGACAGTCGTGGACACTGAAGCTTTCTTT.

Details on this clone: The junction departs from the called germline gene at one end, perhaps through a read error. This sequence joins TRBV2 and TRBJ1-4; D remains unclear. The CDR3 is made up of 15 amino acids. Germline V lookup: CDR1 SNHLY, CDR2 FYNNEI. The CDR3 here is CASSERAATNEKLFF. The CDR3, as DNA: TGTGCCAGCAGTGAGAGGGCAGCAACGAATGAAAAACTGTTTTTT.

The chain uses TRBV4-1 and TRBJ1-1; 11 positions match TRBD1. V lost 5 bases, J lost 7 bases, and 12 bases stayed unmatched. Germline lookup yields CDR1 MGHRA and CDR2 YSYEKL. The CDR3 totals 16 residues. CDR3 region: CASSSRTGGGSGEAFF. CDR3 in DNA: TGCGCCAGCAGCTCCCGGACAGGGGGCGGCTCGGGTGAAGCTTTCTTT.

The V gene is TRBV5-1, the J gene TRBJ2-5; D gene uncertain. The CDR3 covers 14 residues. Trimming took 0 bases from V and 1 from J, leaving 7 bases between them. Germline V gene sequence: CDR1 SGHRS, CDR2 YFSETQ. CDR3 residues: CASSLGPSQETQYF. The CDR3 coding sequence is TGCGCCAGCAGCTTGGGTCCCAGCCAAGAGACCCAGTACTTC.

The chain combines TRBV27 with TRBJ2-7, with 7 positions matching TRBD1. Per germline, CDR1 MNHEY and CDR2 SMNVEV (reference sequence). The CDR3 is 16 residues long. Losses at the gene ends were 7 bases for V and 3 bases for J; bases not matched to a gene: 15. CDR3: CASMVTGWTVNYEQYF. DNA of the CDR3: TGTGCCAGCATGGTGACAGGGTGGACGGTTAACTACGAGCAGTACTTC.

V and J are TRBV11-3 and TRBJ2-2, with TRBD1 matching 7 bases. The CDR3 is made up of 14 amino acids. From germline, CDR1 is SGHNT and CDR2 YENEEA. The junction had 8 bases not matched to a gene; V was cut back by 5 bases and J by 8 bases. CDR3 protein: CASSAGGPPGELFF. The CDR3 DNA reads TGTGCCAGCAGCGCAGGGGGACCGCCGGGGGAGCTGTTTTTT.

This clone appeared once. The rearrangement uses TRBV18 and TRBJ2-4; D is unclear. The CDR3 contains 14 residues. The ends were cut back, 2 bases at V and 8 bases at J, with 13 bases in the middle. Germline V lookup: CDR1 KGHSH, CDR2 LQKENI. CDR3 sequence: CASSPTSAEDIQYF. The CDR3, as DNA: TGTGCCAGCTCACCAACGTCGGCAGAGGACATTCAGTACTTC.

This chain joins TRBV2 and TRBJ2-1, with TRBD1 as a possible D gene (6 bases). Germline-derived CDR1 and CDR2 are SNHLY and FYNNEI. V was clipped by 6 bases and J by 8 bases, with 11 bases between them. This CDR3 is built from 12 residues. CDR3 bases: TGTGCCAGCAGACGACAGGACCATGAGCAGTTCTTC. This sequence encodes CASRRQDHEQFF.